This TCR beta chain was retrieved from a study of blood T cell repertoires in COVID-19. Overall study: Donors in the United States, Italy and Spain gave samples during acute or convalescent COVID-19. T cells, B-cell-depleted T cells, or PBMCs supplied cDNA or gDNA.

The V gene's germline CDR1 is SEHNR and CDR2 FQNEAQ (reference sequence). The CDR3 has 12 residues. Trimming took 5 bases from V and 5 from J, leaving 10 bases between them. Authors' data handling: Scientists estimated how many nucleated cells there were by amplifying reference gene primers. Assay: immunoSEQ multiplex PCR; the TCRdb copy retains only in-frame clones and omits some. From that table come the V and J calls and clone size; the DNA was used to work out D and trimming. The table shows 200,000 or so clones, with 84% occurring only once. The table lists this clone with many counts. The rearrangement uses TRBV7-9 and TRBJ2-7; D is undetermined. The receptor comes from a woman aged 70 to 79 with active or convalescent COVID-19. Sample: peripheral blood. In DNA, the CDR3 is TGTGCCAGCAGCCCAAAAAAAAACGAGCAGTACTTC. Translation gives CASSPKKNEQYF.